This TCR beta chain stems from a study of CD8+CD57+ T cells in acquired aplastic anemia. Study overall: The DNA of sorted CD4+ and CD8+ cells averaged approximately 2.9 ug.

This clonotype has a count of ten or more. Its antigen remains unknown. Study conclusions and caveats: Patients and controls shared over 25 CD8+ CDR3 sequences, highly expressed in patients.

All patients picked for sequencing had shown, by flow cytometry, an expansion of CD8+CD57+ cells. Severe acquired aplastic anemia was diagnosed in all patients. The study sampled blood from patients who had received no therapy. Both TCR beta VDJ combination and CDR3 sequence profiling were carried out. Genomic DNA was the template for this profiling. One entry per CDR3 protein results from TCRdb running MiXCR on the reads. The sample lists fewer than 250,000 distinct CDR3 sequences; around 45% were seen once. Sample: sorted CD4+, CD8+, or CD8+CD57+ T cells (not recorded which) from PBMCs. This clonotype was obtained from a human donor with aplastic anemia.

The CDR3 reads CASSLKQGAGEKLFF. The CDR3 DNA reads TGCGCCAGCAGCTTAAAACAGGGGGCTGGTGAAAAACTGTTTTTT. The chain joins TRBV5-1 to TRBJ1-4; the match to TRBD1 covers 9 bases. V was clipped by 2 bases and J by 7 bases; unmatched bases: 6. Germline values: CDR1 SGHRS, CDR2 YFSETQ. This CDR3 contains 15 residues. Full variable domain (missing parts from reference TRBV5-1 and TRBJ1-4): KAGVTQTPRYLIKTRGQQVTLSCSPISGHRSVSWYQQTPGQGLQFLFEYFSETQRNKGNFPGRFSGRQFSNSRSEMNVSTLELGDSALYLCASSLKQGAGEKLFFGSGTQLSVL.